One sample yielded the 18 T cell receptor beta chains listed below, sequenced in a study of blood T cell repertoires in COVID-19 (dated by TCRdb to 2018 to 2021). The protocol used for the library was the immunoSEQ multiplex PCR assay. Drawn from immuneACCESS, this table holds only the in-frame rearrangements with V and J called that TCRdb kept. Clones are partly lost; checked studies trace under half to an unresolved V gene and leave the rest unexplained. The sample table shows some 190,000 clones, and roughly 84% are seen once. The biggest ten clones account for less than 3.5% of the sample. Sequenced input: PBMCs or T cells enriched from blood (not recorded which). The receptors were sampled from a woman aged 30 to 39 who had been exposed to COVID-19.

V is TRBV5-6 and J is TRBJ1-6; D is unresolved. The CDR3 contains 13 residues. V lost 0 bases and J lost 7, with 5 bases in between. Per the germline V gene, CDR1 is SGHDT and CDR2 is YYEEEE. The CDR3 here is CASSLGGNSPLHF. DNA of the CDR3: TGTGCCAGCAGCTTGGGAGGGAATTCACCCCTCCACTTT.

As for this clone: This sample also contains other DNA sequences that code for the same CDR3. The J gene is TRBJ1-1, the V gene TRBV19, with TRBD1 matching over 7 bases. J gave up 6 bases and V 5 bases, and 9 bases lay outside the gene matches. Looked up from germline, CDR1 is LNHDA and CDR2 is SQIVND (reference sequence). The CDR3 is made up of 14 amino acids. Written as DNA, the CDR3 is TGTGCCAGTAGTCCCCGACAGGGAGCAGCTGAAGCTTTCTTT. Encoded protein: CASSPRQGAAEAFF.

This clone was counted between two and nine times. The chain carries TRBV19 and TRBJ1-2; D is unresolved. The germline gives CDR1 LNHDA, CDR2 SQIVND (reference sequence). The CDR3 extends over 13 amino acids. Trimming removed 10 bases at V and 1 base at J, with 13 bases between. The DNA of the CDR3 is TGTGCCACAATAGGCGGCAGTAACTATGGCTACACCTTC. It yields the protein CATIGGSNYGYTF.

This clone was counted a single time. The chain joins TRBV5-1 to TRBJ1-1; D call uncertain. Trimming pared 5 bases from V and 4 bases from J, leaving 12 bases between. The length of the CDR3 is 13 residues. The germline V gene encodes CDR1 SGHRS and CDR2 YFSETQ. The CDR3 nucleotides are TGCGCCAGCAGTCCCGGAGAGACCACTGAAGCTTTCTTT. Translation gives CASSPGETTEAFF. The entire variable domain, with the rest obtained from reference TRBV5-1 and TRBJ1-1, is as follows: KAGVTQTPRYLIKTRGQQVTLSCSPISGHRSVSWYQQTPGQGLQFLFEYFSETQRNKGNFPGRFSGRQFSNSRSEMNVSTLELGDSALYLCASSPGETTEAFFGQGTRLTVV.

V is TRBV3-1 (or the pseudogene TRBV3-2) and J is TRBJ2-2; 10 bases are a match to TRBD1. CDR3 size: 16 residues. V shed 1 base, J shed 3 bases, and the junction held 2 bases outside the gene matches. Per germline, CDR1 LGHDT and CDR2 YNNKEL (reference sequence). DNA for the CDR3: TGTGCCAGCAGCCAAGGGACAGGGGGGTACACCGGGGAGCTGTTTTTT. Amino acid sequence: CASSQGTGGYTGELFF.

The chain uses TRBV19 and TRBJ2-7; D possibly corresponds to TRBD2 (7 bases). The CDR3 is made up of 13 amino acids. Per germline, CDR1 LNHDA and CDR2 SQIVND (reference sequence). V shed 5 bases and J shed 7 bases, with 15 bases lying between them. The CDR3 region has the DNA TGTGCCAGTAGTCCTCGGGGGGCGTGGGAGCAGTACTTC. Protein: CASSPRGAWEQYF.

The chain links TRBV15 to TRBJ1-5; 7 nucleotides agree with TRBD1. This CDR3 comprises 17 residues. The V gene's germline CDR1 is LNHNV and CDR2 YYDKDF (reference sequence). V lost 4 bases, J lost 8 bases, and 17 bases stayed unmatched. The DNA of the CDR3 is TGTGCCACCAGCATGGGACAGTCAGTGAACAGGCCGGAGCCCCAGCATTTT. This sequence encodes CATSMGQSVNRPEPQHF.

The genes are TRBV18 and TRBJ2-2; 7 nucleotides align to TRBD1. Trimming removed 6 bases from V and 3 bases from J; junction bases left unmatched: 13. The CDR3 covers 17 residues. Germline CDR1 is KGHSH and CDR2 is LQKENI. CDR3 sequence reads: CASSKTGSVGDTGELFF. In nucleotides, the CDR3 is TGTGCCAGCTCGAAGACAGGGTCGGTAGGGGACACCGGGGAGCTGTTTTTT.

V gene TRBV27 combines with J gene TRBJ1-1, with TRBD1 as a possible D gene (5 bases). CDR1 MNHEY and CDR2 SMNVEV come from the germline V gene (reference sequence). Trimming pared 0 bases from V and 3 bases from J, leaving 8 bases between. The CDR3 totals 14 residues. DNA of the CDR3: TGTGCCAGCAGTTTATCCCAGGGTCACACTGAAGCTTTCTTT. Its protein product is CASSLSQGHTEAFF.

This clone appeared once. The V and J genes are TRBV10-1 and TRBJ2-7; 8 bases agree with TRBD2. Trimming at V came to 8 bases and at J to 2 bases, leaving 14 bases not matched to a gene. There are 16 residues in the CDR3. CDR1 is WNHNN and CDR2 is SYGVQD in the germline V gene (reference sequence). The CDR3 region is CASSPTERGSTYEQYF. CDR3 nucleotide sequence: TGCGCCAGCTCGCCTACGGAGCGGGGGAGTACCTACGAGCAGTACTTC.

The chain carries TRBV6-5 and TRBJ1-2; D is uncertain. Germline V lookup: CDR1 MNHEY, CDR2 SVGAGI. V lost 0 bases and J lost 3, with 5 bases in between. This CDR3 comprises 13 residues. CDR3 coding DNA: TGTGCCAGCAGTTACTCGTTAGACTATGGCTACACCTTC. It specifies CASSYSLDYGYTF.

This clone has more than one count but fewer than ten. The V gene is TRBV19, the J gene TRBJ2-5; 10 nucleotides agree with TRBD2. The length of the CDR3 is 14 residues. The germline V gene has CDR1 LNHDA and CDR2 SQIVND (reference sequence). The V and J ends lost 3 bases and 7 bases, in that order; junction bases with no gene match: 5. The CDR3 DNA reads as TGTGCCAGTAGTATTACTAGCGGGGAGGGGACCCAGTACTTC. It yields the protein CASSITSGEGTQYF.

The chain carries TRBV2 and TRBJ1-2; tentatively, D is TRBD1 (5 bases). Germline CDR1 is SNHLY and CDR2 is FYNNEI. V dropped 1 base and J dropped 14 bases, with 14 bases sitting between them. This CDR3 is 12 amino acids long. DNA for the CDR3: TGTGCCAGCAGTGAAGGGCCAGGGAAAGGAACCTTC. Its translation is CASSEGPGKGTF.

This rearrangement joins TRBV18 to TRBJ1-2; 7 bases are shared with TRBD1. J was trimmed by 5 bases and V by 6 bases; bases with no gene match: 9. The germline V gene has CDR1 KGHSH and CDR2 LQKENI. The CDR3 totals 14 residues. The CDR3 coding sequence is TGTGCCAGCTCGTCCGACAGGGTCGGGTATGGCTACACCTTC. This sequence encodes CASSSDRVGYGYTF.

The chain employs TRBV7-9 and TRBJ2-7; 7 positions match TRBD1. V lost 6 bases to trimming and J lost 9 bases; unmatched junction nucleotides: 11. Germline CDR1 is SEHNR and CDR2 is FQNEAQ (reference sequence). The CDR3 loop spans 13 amino acids. DNA for the CDR3: TGTGCCAGCAGATCCGACAGGGTTGTAGTGCAGTACTTC. Encoded protein: CASRSDRVVVQYF. Based on the CDR3 plus reference TRBV7-9 and TRBJ2-7, the full variable domain is DTGVSQNPRHKITKRGQNVTFRCDPISEHNRLYWYRQTLGQGPEFLTYFQNEAQLEKSRLLSDRFSAERPKGSFSTLEIQRTEQGDSAMYLCASRSDRVVVQYFGPGTRLTVT.

The chain is built from TRBV3-1 (or the pseudogene TRBV3-2) and TRBJ1-1, with D perhaps matching TRBD1 (6 bases). Germline V gene lookup returns CDR1 LGHDT and CDR2 YNNKEL (reference sequence). V was pared by 3 bases and J by 5 bases, with 13 bases between. This CDR3 contains 14 residues. CDR3 sequence: CASSQQGIGTEAFF. DNA for the CDR3: TGTGCCAGCAGCCAGCAGGGGATTGGGACTGAAGCTTTCTTT.

The gene calls are TRBV7-6 and TRBJ2-1; 8 nucleotides agree with TRBD2. Germline V lookup: CDR1 SGHVS, CDR2 FNYEAQ. The CDR3 is made up of 18 amino acids. J was trimmed by 5 bases and V by 2 bases; bases with no gene match: 14. Here the CDR3 reads CASSLLGGIAGNNNEQFF. The CDR3 DNA sequence: TGTGCCAGCAGCTTACTAGGAGGGATAGCGGGGAACAACAATGAGCAGTTCTTC.

In DNA, the CDR3 is TGTGCTAGTGTCAAAGCGGCGGGCAATGAGCAGTTCTTC. This sequence encodes CASVKAAGNEQFF. The genes are TRBV12-5 and TRBJ2-1; tentatively, D is TRBD2 (5 bases). The V end lost 7 bases, the J end lost 6 bases, and 13 bases lay between the germline ends. CDR3 size: 13 residues. From germline, CDR1 is LGHNT and CDR2 FRNRAP.